A selection of T cell receptor beta chains follows, all from one sample in a study of blood T cells in healthy people across ages. Each CDR3 protein is one row after TCRdb ran MiXCR on the 5' RACE reads. The table lists fewer than 2,000,000 distinct CDR3 sequences, roughly two fifths of them singletons. The material sequenced was blood. These receptors originate from a human donor in good health. Both conserved end residues are trimmed from each CDR3.

V gene: TRBV25-1
CDR3 length: 13
J gene: TRBJ1-1
CDR3 protein: ASSALQDMNTEAF

V gene: TRBV3-1
CDR3 length: 14
J gene: TRBJ2-1
CDR3 protein: ASSQDEGTSYNEQF

V gene: TRBV29-1
CDR3 length: 11
J gene: TRBJ2-1
CDR3 protein: SVVAGGGGEQF

V gene: TRBV5-1
CDR3 length: 10
J gene: -
CDR3 protein: ASSWDSHEQY

V gene: TRBV5-5
CDR3 length: 13
J gene: TRBJ1-1
CDR3 protein: ASSFRKSSNTEAF

V gene: TRBV20-1
CDR3 length: 12
J gene: TRBJ1-2
CDR3 protein: SARGPGGRNGYT

V gene: TRBV7-2
CDR3 length: 11
J gene: TRBJ1-4
CDR3 protein: ASRATGYEKLF

V gene: TRBV10-3
CDR3 length: 11
J gene: TRBJ1-6
CDR3 protein: AIGERGYSPLH

V gene: TRBV4-1
CDR3 length: 16
J gene: TRBJ2-1
CDR3 protein: ASSQIIRQGRSNNEQF

V gene: TRBV7-9
CDR3 length: 12
J gene: TRBJ1-2
CDR3 protein: ASSLSGIRSGYT

V gene: TRBV29-1
CDR3 length: 18
J gene: TRBJ2-1
CDR3 protein: SVKPKGLALAPTMCNEQF

V gene: TRBV15
CDR3 length: 14
J gene: TRBJ2-1
CDR3 protein: ATSRVGGLSYNEQF

V gene: TRBV6-2/TRBV6-3
CDR3 length: 13
J gene: -
CDR3 protein: ASGSWGRYYNEQY

V gene: TRBV7-2
CDR3 length: 13
J gene: TRBJ2-3
CDR3 protein: ASSLGDRDTDTQY

V gene: TRBV29-1
CDR3 length: 10
J gene: TRBJ2-7
CDR3 protein: SVEGQTYEQY

V gene: TRBV29-1
CDR3 length: 12
J gene: TRBJ2-1
CDR3 protein: SVSGTRSYNEQF

V gene: TRBV7-3
CDR3 length: 13
J gene: TRBJ1-2
CDR3 protein: ASRNGRLLAYGYT

V gene: TRBV4-1
CDR3 length: 11
J gene: TRBJ1-1
CDR3 protein: ASSQEQAAEAF

V gene: TRBV18
CDR3 length: 11
J gene: TRBJ1-4
CDR3 protein: ASSKAGREKLF

V gene: TRBV12-3/TRBV12-4
CDR3 length: 12
J gene: TRBJ2-1
CDR3 protein: ASKGVRDRGEQF

V gene: TRBV28
CDR3 length: 14
J gene: TRBJ1-1
CDR3 protein: ASSSDRESMNTEAF

V gene: TRBV6-5
CDR3 length: 12
J gene: TRBJ2-1
CDR3 protein: ASSYSGPRNEQF

V gene: TRBV6-2/TRBV6-3
CDR3 length: 11
J gene: TRBJ1-5
CDR3 protein: ASSHRGRQPQH

V gene: TRBV7-2
CDR3 length: 12
J gene: -
CDR3 protein: ASSPRTSPDEQY

V gene: TRBV7-3
CDR3 length: 12
J gene: TRBJ1-1
CDR3 protein: ASSLQGALTEAF

V gene: TRBV20-1
CDR3 length: 12
J gene: TRBJ2-7
CDR3 protein: SARAWDSLYEQY

V gene: TRBV7-2
CDR3 length: 10
J gene: TRBJ2-1
CDR3 protein: ASSTLDNKQF

V gene: TRBV4-2
CDR3 length: 14
J gene: TRBJ1-6
CDR3 protein: ASSLEPGQGNSPLH

V gene: TRBV30
CDR3 length: 11
J gene: TRBJ1-2
CDR3 protein: ASTLGALYGYT

V gene: TRBV12-3/TRBV12-4
CDR3 length: 12
J gene: TRBJ1-6
CDR3 protein: ASSSGGSNSPLH

V gene: TRBV28
CDR3 length: 13
J gene: TRBJ2-7
CDR3 protein: ATDTQGESSYEQY

V gene: TRBV12-3/TRBV12-4
CDR3 length: 14
J gene: TRBJ1-6
CDR3 protein: ASGNPSDSTNSPLH

V gene: TRBV13
CDR3 length: 12
J gene: TRBJ2-3
CDR3 protein: ASRPGANTDTQY

V gene: TRBV20-1
CDR3 length: 10
J gene: TRBJ2-5
CDR3 protein: SVRTTQETQY

V gene: TRBV11-2
CDR3 length: 14
J gene: TRBJ2-3
CDR3 protein: ASSSTRRTLTDTQY

V gene: TRBV5-5
CDR3 length: 9
J gene: TRBJ2-5
CDR3 protein: ASSRTEDQY

V gene: TRBV20-1
CDR3 length: 13
J gene: TRBJ2-3
CDR3 protein: STQYSGGATDTQY

V gene: TRBV3-1
CDR3 length: 12
J gene: TRBJ2-4
CDR3 protein: ASSPPGVQGIQY

V gene: TRBV5-5
CDR3 length: 11
J gene: TRBJ2-7
CDR3 protein: ASSSDISYEQY

V gene: TRBV3-1
CDR3 length: 12
J gene: TRBJ2-1
CDR3 protein: ASSQEPDYNEQF

V gene: TRBV2
CDR3 length: 11
J gene: TRBJ2-7
CDR3 protein: ASSNDREDEQY

V gene: TRBV2
CDR3 length: 12
J gene: TRBJ2-5
CDR3 protein: ASRGQGVQETQY

V gene: TRBV6-2/TRBV6-3
CDR3 length: 10
J gene: TRBJ1-5
CDR3 protein: ASSHRDQPQH

V gene: TRBV29-1
CDR3 length: 13
J gene: TRBJ2-3
CDR3 protein: PRTWGRGEADTQY

V gene: TRBV29-1
CDR3 length: 12
J gene: TRBJ1-4
CDR3 protein: SVGDPAANEKLF

V gene: TRBV7-2
CDR3 length: 9
J gene: TRBJ1-2
CDR3 protein: ASPLGFGYT

V gene: TRBV7-2
CDR3 length: 13
J gene: TRBJ1-3
CDR3 protein: ASSHPDRGLNTIY

V gene: TRBV12-3/TRBV12-4
CDR3 length: 11
J gene: TRBJ1-5
CDR3 protein: ASSRVSNQPQH

V gene: TRBV20-1
CDR3 length: 11
J gene: TRBJ1-4
CDR3 protein: SASASTNEKLF

V gene: TRBV7-3
CDR3 length: 12
J gene: TRBJ2-3
CDR3 protein: ASSIDRSTDTQY

V gene: TRBV20-1
CDR3 length: 12
J gene: TRBJ2-1
CDR3 protein: SADPSGLYNEQF

V gene: TRBV29-1
CDR3 length: 13
J gene: TRBJ1-4
CDR3 protein: SVGVLGHRDEKLF

V gene: TRBV20-1
CDR3 length: 10
J gene: TRBJ1-4
CDR3 protein: SLGGGGEKLF

V gene: TRBV10-3
CDR3 length: 12
J gene: TRBJ2-3
CDR3 protein: AILDAGIGDTQY

V gene: TRBV9
CDR3 length: 14
J gene: TRBJ2-3
CDR3 protein: ASSVGGGVSTDTQY

V gene: TRBV25-1
CDR3 length: 12
J gene: TRBJ2-3
CDR3 protein: ASSASSGLDTQY

V gene: TRBV20-1
CDR3 length: 14
J gene: TRBJ2-3
CDR3 protein: SAGILGRGNTDTQY

V gene: TRBV5-1
CDR3 length: 12
J gene: TRBJ2-1
CDR3 protein: ASSSDGDYNEQF

V gene: TRBV9
CDR3 length: 13
J gene: TRBJ2-3
CDR3 protein: ASSAEGTPGDTQY